This is a list of T cell receptor beta chains from one sample in a study of shared clonotypes between healthy human individuals. The assay was immunoSEQ multiplex PCR, and TCRdb's table has in-frame clones only and misses some. The table has around 2,000,000 clones, about 95% seen once. The sample was naive CD8+ T cells sorted from blood. The receptor set was obtained from a man aged 18-30 years in good health. The CDR3 runs from the conserved cysteine through the conserved F or W. The D gene is left open where the match is weak. Not all rows give a size; the values are once, few, many and, for expanded clones, a class.

size | J | V | D | CDR3 | DNA
NA | TRBJ2-3 | TRBV5-5 | NA | CASSWGDSSTDTQYF | TGTGCCAGCAGCTGGGGGGACTCAAGCACAGATACGCAGTATTTT
NA | TRBJ2-7 | TRBV6-5 | NA | CASPEGDPYEQYF | TGTGCCAGCCCGGAAGGGGACCCCTACGAGCAGTACTTC
NA | TRBJ2-7 | TRBV2 | NA | CASRDSPYEQYF | TGTGCCAGCCGGGACTCTCCCTACGAGCAGTACTTC
NA | TRBJ2-3 | TRBV28 | NA | CASETGTSTFTDTQYF | TGTGCCAGCGAAACCGGGACCTCGACCTTCACAGATACGCAGTATTTT
NA | TRBJ2-1 | TRBV9 | NA | CASSTSGNEQFF | TGTGCCAGCAGCACGAGCGGGAATGAGCAGTTCTTC
NA | TRBJ1-1 | TRBV5-6 | NA | CASSLQGEAFF | TGTGCCAGCAGTCTACAGGGAGAAGCTTTCTTT
NA | TRBJ1-1 | TRBV5-4 | TRBD1 | CASSGFGTGYTEAFF | TGTGCCAGCAGCGGATTCGGGACAGGCTACACTGAAGCTTTCTTT
NA | TRBJ2-1 | TRBV4-1 | NA | CASRDVATDEQFF | TGCGCCAGCAGGGACGTGGCGACGGATGAGCAGTTCTTC
NA | TRBJ1-6 | TRBV6-5 | NA | CASSQTEYNSPLHF | TGTGCCAGCAGCCAGACGGAATATAATTCACCCCTCCACTTT
NA | TRBJ2-1 | TRBV29-1 | TRBD2 | CSVDGGGRNNEQFF | TGCAGCGTTGACGGCGGCGGGAGGAATAATGAGCAGTTCTTC
NA | TRBJ2-7 | TRBV6-5 | NA | CASSYPGDEQYF | TGTGCCAGCAGTTACCCCGGGGACGAGCAGTACTTC
once | TRBJ2-7 | TRBV5-6 | NA | CASSFGLGGHVEQYF | TGTGCCAGCAGCTTCGGATTGGGGGGTCATGTGGAGCAGTACTTC
NA | TRBJ2-1 | TRBV28 | TRBD1 | CASNPGQGDYNEQFF | TGTGCCAGCAACCCTGGACAGGGAGATTACAATGAGCAGTTCTTC
NA | TRBJ1-6 | TRBV9 | NA | CASSPEGAMDSPLHF | TGTGCCAGCAGCCCCGAAGGGGCGATGGATTCACCCCTCCACTTT
NA | TRBJ2-7 | TRBV7-9 | NA | CASSPRLGAPYEQYF | TGTGCCAGCAGCCCGAGACTAGGGGCCCCCTACGAGCAGTACTTC
NA | TRBJ2-1 | TRBV7-9 | TRBD2 | CASSPPVSGGYNEQFF | TGTGCCAGCAGCCCCCCTGTTAGCGGGGGCTACAATGAGCAGTTCTTC